The T cell receptor (beta chain) described here comes from a study of blood T cell repertoires in COVID-19. Trimming took 4 bases from V and 0 from J, leaving 7 bases between them. Germline CDR1 reads MNHEY; CDR2 reads SVGEGT. The CDR3 sequence is 13 residues long. The repertoire was sequenced with immunoSEQ multiplex PCR; TCRdb's copy has only in-frame clones and lacks some. The data show 450,000 or so clones, 75% to 90% seen once. What was sequenced was peripheral blood. The origin of this receptor is a man between 18 and 29 years old with COVID-19, enrolled during active disease. The chain combines TRBV6-2 or TRBV6-3 with TRBJ2-7; the D is unclear. CDR3 sequence (DNA): TGTGCCAGCAGTTTCTCCGGCTCCTACGAGCAGTACTTC. Its translation is CASSFSGSYEQYF.